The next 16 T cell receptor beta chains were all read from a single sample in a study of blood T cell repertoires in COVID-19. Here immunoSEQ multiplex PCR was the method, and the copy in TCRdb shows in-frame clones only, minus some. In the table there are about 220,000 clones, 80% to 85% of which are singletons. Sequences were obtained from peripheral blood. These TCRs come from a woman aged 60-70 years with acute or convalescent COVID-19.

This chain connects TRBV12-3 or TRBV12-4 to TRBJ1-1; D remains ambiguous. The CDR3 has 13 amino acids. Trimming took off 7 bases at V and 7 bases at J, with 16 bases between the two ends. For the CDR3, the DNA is TGTGCCAGCACCTCCCAGGAACAAGGTGAAGCTTTCTTT. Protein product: CASTSQEQGEAFF.

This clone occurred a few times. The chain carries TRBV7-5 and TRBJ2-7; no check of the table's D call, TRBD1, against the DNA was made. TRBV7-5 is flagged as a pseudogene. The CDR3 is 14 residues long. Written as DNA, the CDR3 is TGTGTCAGAAGCCCCCCTCAGGGGGCCTACGAGCAGTACTTC. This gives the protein CVRSPPQGAYEQYF.

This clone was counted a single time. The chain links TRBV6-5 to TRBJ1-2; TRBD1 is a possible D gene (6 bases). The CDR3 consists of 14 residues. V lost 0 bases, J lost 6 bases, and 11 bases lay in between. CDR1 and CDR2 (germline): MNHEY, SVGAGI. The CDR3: CASSYSWGRDGYTF. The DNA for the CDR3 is TGTGCCAGCAGTTACTCGTGGGGGCGGGATGGCTACACCTTC.

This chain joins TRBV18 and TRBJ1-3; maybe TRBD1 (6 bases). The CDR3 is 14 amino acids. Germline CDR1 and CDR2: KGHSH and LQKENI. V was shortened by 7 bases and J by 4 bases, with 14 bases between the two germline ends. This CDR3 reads CASFTTGQGNTIYF. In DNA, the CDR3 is TGTGCCAGCTTCACCACTGGACAGGGAAACACCATATATTTT.

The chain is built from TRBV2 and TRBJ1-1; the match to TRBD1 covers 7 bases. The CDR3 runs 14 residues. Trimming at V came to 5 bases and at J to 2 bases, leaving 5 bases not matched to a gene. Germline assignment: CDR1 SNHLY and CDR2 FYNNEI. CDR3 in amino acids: CASSTGQRNTEAFF. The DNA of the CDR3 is TGTGCCAGCAGTACGGGACAGCGCAACACTGAAGCTTTCTTT.

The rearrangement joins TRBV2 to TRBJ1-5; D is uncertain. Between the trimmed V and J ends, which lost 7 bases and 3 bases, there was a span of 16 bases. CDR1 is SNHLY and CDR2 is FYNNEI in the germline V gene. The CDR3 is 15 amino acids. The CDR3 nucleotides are TGTGCCAGCACCGTTGACGGGAGCCCCAATCAGCCCCAGCATTTT. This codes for CASTVDGSPNQPQHF.

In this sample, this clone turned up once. CDR3 loop: CASSVGSLPGETQYF. The CDR3 DNA follows: TGTGCCAGCAGCGTAGGATCCCTACCGGGGGAGACCCAGTACTTC. J is TRBJ2-5 and V is TRBV9; D possibly corresponds to TRBD2 (5 bases). There are 15 residues in the CDR3. V was trimmed by 0 bases and J by 5 bases, leaving 14 bases between them. Per germline, CDR1 SGDLS and CDR2 YYNGEE.

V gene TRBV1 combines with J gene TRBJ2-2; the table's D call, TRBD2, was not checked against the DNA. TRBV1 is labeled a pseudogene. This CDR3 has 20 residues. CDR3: CTSSQETVGTSGGDTGELFF. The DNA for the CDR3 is TGCACCAGCAGCCAAGAAACCGTCGGGACTAGCGGGGGAGACACCGGGGAGCTGTTTTTT.

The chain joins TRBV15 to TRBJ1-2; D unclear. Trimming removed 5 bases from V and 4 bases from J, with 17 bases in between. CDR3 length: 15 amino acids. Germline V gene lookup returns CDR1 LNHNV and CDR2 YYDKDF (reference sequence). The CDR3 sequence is CATSETPGLSYGYTF. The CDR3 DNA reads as TGTGCCACCAGCGAGACACCCGGCCTTTCCTATGGCTACACCTTC.

The DNA of the CDR3 is TGTGCCAGCAGCTCCCGCGGCCAACTAGGGGAAAAACTGTTTTTT. Translation: CASSSRGQLGEKLFF. V is TRBV9 and J is TRBJ1-4; D gene uncertain. The CDR3 contains 15 residues. Trimming left V 4 bases short and J 8 bases short, with 18 bases between. Germline CDR1 is SGDLS and CDR2 is YYNGEE.

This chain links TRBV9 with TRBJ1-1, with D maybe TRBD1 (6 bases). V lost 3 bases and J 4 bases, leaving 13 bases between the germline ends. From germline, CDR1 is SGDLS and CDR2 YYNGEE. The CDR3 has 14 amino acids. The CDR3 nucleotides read TGTGCCAGCAGCGGACAGGTGGGGGCCACTGAAGCTTTCTTT. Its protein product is CASSGQVGATEAFF.

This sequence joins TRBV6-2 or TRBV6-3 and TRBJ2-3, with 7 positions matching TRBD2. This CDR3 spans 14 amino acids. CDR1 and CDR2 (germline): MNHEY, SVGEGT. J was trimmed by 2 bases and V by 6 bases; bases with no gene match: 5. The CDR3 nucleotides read TGTGCCAGCAGGCCTGCGGGGGTCACAGATACGCAGTATTTT. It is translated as CASRPAGVTDTQYF.

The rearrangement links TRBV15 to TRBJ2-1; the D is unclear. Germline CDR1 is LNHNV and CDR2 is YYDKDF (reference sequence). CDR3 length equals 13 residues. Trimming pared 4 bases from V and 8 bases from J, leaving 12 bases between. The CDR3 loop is CATSTRLGDEQFF. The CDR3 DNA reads TGTGCCACCAGCACGCGTCTCGGTGATGAGCAGTTCTTC.

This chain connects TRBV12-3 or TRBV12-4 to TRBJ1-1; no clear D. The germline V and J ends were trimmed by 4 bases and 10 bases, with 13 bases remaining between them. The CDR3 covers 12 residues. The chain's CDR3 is CASSSHEGRAFF. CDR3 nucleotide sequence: TGTGCCAGCAGTTCCCATGAGGGAAGAGCTTTCTTT.

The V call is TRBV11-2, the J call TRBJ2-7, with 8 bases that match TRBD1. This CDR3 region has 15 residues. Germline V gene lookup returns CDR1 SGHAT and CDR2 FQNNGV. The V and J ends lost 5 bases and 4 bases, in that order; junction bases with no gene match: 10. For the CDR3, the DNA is TGTGCCAGCAGCGGACGTGGACAGGGCTTATACGAGCAGTACTTC. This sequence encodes CASSGRGQGLYEQYF.

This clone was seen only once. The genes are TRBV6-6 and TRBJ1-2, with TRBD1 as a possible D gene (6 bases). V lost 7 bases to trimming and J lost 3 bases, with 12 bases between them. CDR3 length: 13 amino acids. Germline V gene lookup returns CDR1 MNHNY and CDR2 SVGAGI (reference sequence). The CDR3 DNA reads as TGTGCCAGCATGGACCCAGGGGACTATGGCTACACCTTC. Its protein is CASMDPGDYGYTF.